The rows below give T cell receptor beta chains drawn from one sample of a study of molecular identifiers for immune sequencing clone quantification. Each CDR3 protein gets one entry after TCRdb re-called the PCR reads with MiXCR. The table records approximately 630,000 distinct CDR3 sequences, 25% of them present only once. Sequenced: naive CD8+ T cells from blood, with Jurkat cell RNA spiked in. The receptors were gathered from a human donor in good health. Some libraries in this study had Jurkat cell RNA spiked in. The CDR3 runs from the conserved cysteine through the conserved F or W. Each record gives: D gene, clone size, J gene, V gene, CDR3 DNA, CDR3 protein. D genes are given only for firm matches. Clone size is shown for a subset of rows, as once, few, many or a class of expanded clone.

D gene: NA
clone size: NA
J gene: TRBJ2-6
V gene: TRBV19
CDR3 DNA: TGTGCCAGTAGTGCTCCAGGGACTGGGGCCAACGTCCTGACTTTC
CDR3 protein: CASSAPGTGANVLTF

D gene: NA
clone size: few
J gene: TRBJ2-7
V gene: TRBV27
CDR3 DNA: TGTGCCAGCAGAGGGGGACACTACGAGCAGTACTTC
CDR3 protein: CASRGGHYEQYF

D gene: NA
clone size: many
J gene: TRBJ2-6
V gene: TRBV27
CDR3 DNA: TGTGCCAGCAAAGCTGGGGCCAACGTCCTGACTTTC
CDR3 protein: CASKAGANVLTF

D gene: TRBD2
clone size: few
J gene: TRBJ2-3
V gene: TRBV20-1
CDR3 DNA: TGCAGTGCTAGAGTTGCTAGCGGGTACACAGATACGCAGTATTTT
CDR3 protein: CSARVASGYTDTQYF

D gene: NA
clone size: few
J gene: TRBJ1-1
V gene: TRBV7-8
CDR3 DNA: TGTGCCAGCAGCCTAGAGGCGGCCTACACTGGAGCTTTCTTT
CDR3 protein: CASSLEAAYTGAFF

D gene: NA
clone size: NA
J gene: TRBJ2-5
V gene: TRBV6-1
CDR3 DNA: TGTGCCAGCAGAGAATATGTGACCCTCCAAGAGACCCAGTACTTC
CDR3 protein: CASREYVTLQETQYF

D gene: NA
clone size: NA
J gene: TRBJ2-7
V gene: TRBV6-2/TRBV6-3
CDR3 DNA: TGTGCCAGCTCCCCCATGGCGCTCCGCATCAACGAGCAGTACTTC
CDR3 protein: CASSPMALRINEQYF

D gene: TRBD2
clone size: many
J gene: TRBJ2-7
V gene: TRBV20-1
CDR3 DNA: TGCAGTGCTCGGGAGCGGGGCTATTACGAGCAGTACTTC
CDR3 protein: CSARERGYYEQYF

D gene: NA
clone size: many
J gene: TRBJ1-1
V gene: TRBV7-9
CDR3 DNA: TGTGCCAGCACCTCCCGCCTGGCAGGGCTGAACACTGAAGCTTTCTTT
CDR3 protein: CASTSRLAGLNTEAFF

D gene: NA
clone size: NA
J gene: TRBJ2-2
V gene: TRBV7-9
CDR3 DNA: TGTGCCAGCAGTGGACCGACGAACACCGGGGAGCTGTTTTTT
CDR3 protein: CASSGPTNTGELFF

D gene: NA
clone size: NA
J gene: TRBJ2-6
V gene: TRBV19
CDR3 DNA: TGTGCCAGTCTTGAAGTCTACTCTGGGGCCAACGTCCCGACTTTC
CDR3 protein: CASLEVYSGANVPTF

D gene: NA
clone size: few
J gene: TRBJ2-7
V gene: TRBV27
CDR3 DNA: TGTGCCAGCAGTCTCACAGGAGCGGGCTATCCCTACGAGCAGTACTTC
CDR3 protein: CASSLTGAGYPYEQYF

D gene: TRBD2
clone size: few
J gene: TRBJ2-1
V gene: TRBV12-3/TRBV12-4
CDR3 DNA: TGTGCCAGCAGGGGAACTAGCGGGGGCCCCAATGAGCAGTTCTTC
CDR3 protein: CASRGTSGGPNEQFF

D gene: TRBD2
clone size: few
J gene: TRBJ2-1
V gene: TRBV4-3
CDR3 DNA: TGCGCCAGCAGCCAGGGGGTAGCGGGGCCGTCCTACAATGAGCAGTTCTTC
CDR3 protein: CASSQGVAGPSYNEQFF

D gene: NA
clone size: few
J gene: TRBJ2-7
V gene: TRBV28
CDR3 DNA: TGTGCCAGCAGTTCTACTGTTCCCCGGTTCGGTAGAAGCTACGAGCAGTACTTC
CDR3 protein: CASSSTVPRFGRSYEQYF

D gene: NA
clone size: few
J gene: TRBJ2-7
V gene: TRBV28
CDR3 DNA: TGTGCCAGCAGTCCCGAACAGGGAAAGTACGAGCAGTACTTC
CDR3 protein: CASSPEQGKYEQYF

D gene: NA
clone size: NA
J gene: TRBJ2-1
V gene: TRBV27
CDR3 DNA: TGTGCCAGCAGTCTAAACAGGGCTGAGCAGTTCTTC
CDR3 protein: CASSLNRAEQFF

D gene: TRBD1
clone size: many
J gene: TRBJ2-7
V gene: TRBV19
CDR3 DNA: TGTGCCAGTAGTATGGGGACAGGGGACTACGAGCAGTACTTC
CDR3 protein: CASSMGTGDYEQYF

D gene: TRBD2
clone size: many
J gene: TRBJ2-3
V gene: TRBV7-9
CDR3 DNA: TGTGCCAGCAGCGTACCGGGAGGAGTGGCAGATACGCAGTATTTT
CDR3 protein: CASSVPGGVADTQYF

D gene: TRBD2
clone size: NA
J gene: TRBJ2-2
V gene: TRBV20-1
CDR3 DNA: TGCAGTGCTAGAGTGTCTAGCGGGAGCGAAGGCGGGGAGCTGTTTTTT
CDR3 protein: CSARVSSGSEGGELFF

D gene: NA
clone size: many
J gene: TRBJ1-1
V gene: TRBV4-1
CDR3 DNA: TGCGCCAGCAGCCAAGGACCGACTGAAGCTTTCTTT
CDR3 protein: CASSQGPTEAFF

D gene: TRBD1
clone size: NA
J gene: TRBJ2-2
V gene: TRBV19
CDR3 DNA: TGTGCCAGTAGTATGGGCAGGGGGCTCATTGGCACCGGGGAGCTGTTTTTT
CDR3 protein: CASSMGRGLIGTGELFF

D gene: NA
clone size: many
J gene: TRBJ1-5
V gene: TRBV2
CDR3 DNA: TGTGCCAGCAAAGTATATAGCAATCAGCCCCAGCATTTT
CDR3 protein: CASKVYSNQPQHF

D gene: NA
clone size: few
J gene: TRBJ1-1
V gene: TRBV27
CDR3 DNA: TGTGCCAGCAGTTTATTCGGGCTCGGGGGGCACGCGGACACTGAAGCTTTCTTT
CDR3 protein: CASSLFGLGGHADTEAFF

D gene: TRBD2
clone size: NA
J gene: TRBJ2-3
V gene: TRBV6-5
CDR3 DNA: TGTGCCAGCAGTTGGCTAGCGGAGGATACGCAGTATTTT
CDR3 protein: CASSWLAEDTQYF

D gene: TRBD2
clone size: few
J gene: TRBJ2-7
V gene: TRBV19
CDR3 DNA: TGTGCCAGTAGTCCTTCGACTAGCGGCCCCTACGAGCAGTACTTC
CDR3 protein: CASSPSTSGPYEQYF

D gene: NA
clone size: few
J gene: TRBJ1-4
V gene: TRBV2
CDR3 DNA: TGTGCCAGCAGGGAACCGGGACAAGTCAATGAAAAACTGTTTTTT
CDR3 protein: CASREPGQVNEKLFF

D gene: TRBD2
clone size: NA
J gene: TRBJ2-5
V gene: TRBV5-3
CDR3 DNA: TGTGCCAGCAGCGTACCGGGACTAGCGGAAGAGACCCAGTACTTC
CDR3 protein: CASSVPGLAEETQYF

D gene: NA
clone size: many
J gene: TRBJ2-7
V gene: TRBV4-3
CDR3 DNA: TGCGCCAGCAGCCCGGGGACACCACCAGGCGAGCAGTACTTC
CDR3 protein: CASSPGTPPGEQYF

D gene: TRBD2
clone size: once
J gene: TRBJ2-2
V gene: TRBV19
CDR3 DNA: TGTGCCAGTAGTATAGATCCGGGAGGCAGGGACACCGGGGAGCTGTTTTTT
CDR3 protein: CASSIDPGGRDTGELFF

D gene: TRBD1
clone size: many
J gene: TRBJ2-3
V gene: TRBV6-2/TRBV6-3
CDR3 DNA: TGTGCCAGCAGTTACGAGACAGGGGCTAGTAGCACAGATACGCAGTATTTT
CDR3 protein: CASSYETGASSTDTQYF

D gene: NA
clone size: few
J gene: TRBJ2-1
V gene: TRBV7-3
CDR3 DNA: TGTGCCAGCAGCTTAAACTGGGGGGACAATGAGCAGTTCTTC
CDR3 protein: CASSLNWGDNEQFF

D gene: NA
clone size: NA
J gene: TRBJ2-2
V gene: TRBV9
CDR3 DNA: TGTGCCAGCAGCGTAGTAGGTACCGGGGAGCTGTCTTTT
CDR3 protein: CASSVVGTGELSF

D gene: NA
clone size: NA
J gene: TRBJ2-7
V gene: TRBV10-3
CDR3 DNA: TGTGCCATCAGTGAGTCGGGCAGGGGCTACGAGCAGTACTTC
CDR3 protein: CAISESGRGYEQYF

D gene: TRBD1
clone size: few
J gene: TRBJ1-2
V gene: TRBV7-9
CDR3 DNA: TGTGCCAGCAGCCCCGCGGACAGGGGGCGAGGCTACACCTTC
CDR3 protein: CASSPADRGRGYTF

D gene: NA
clone size: many
J gene: TRBJ2-7
V gene: TRBV12-3/TRBV12-4
CDR3 DNA: TGTGCCAGCACCCCTTTCGGACAGTTCTACGAGCAGTACTTC
CDR3 protein: CASTPFGQFYEQYF

D gene: NA
clone size: many
J gene: TRBJ1-2
V gene: TRBV27
CDR3 DNA: TGTGCCAGCAGGCTGGGGGCTAACTATGGCTACACCTTC
CDR3 protein: CASRLGANYGYTF

D gene: NA
clone size: many
J gene: TRBJ1-5
V gene: TRBV6-2/TRBV6-3
CDR3 DNA: TGTGCCAGCAGTTCCGGGGACCCTCAGCCCCAGCATTTT
CDR3 protein: CASSSGDPQPQHF

D gene: TRBD1
clone size: many
J gene: TRBJ2-3
V gene: TRBV12-5
CDR3 DNA: TGTGCTAGTGCCAATTCAATACGACAGGGGCTCACGGATACGCAGTATTTT
CDR3 protein: CASANSIRQGLTDTQYF

D gene: NA
clone size: many
J gene: TRBJ2-3
V gene: TRBV5-1
CDR3 DNA: TGCGCCAGCAGCTTGGTTCAACCAAGGCCCACAGATACGCAGTATTTT
CDR3 protein: CASSLVQPRPTDTQYF

D gene: NA
clone size: many
J gene: TRBJ1-5
V gene: TRBV5-6
CDR3 DNA: TGTGCCAGCAGCTTCGGGACTCCATATAGCAATCAGCCCCAGCATTTT
CDR3 protein: CASSFGTPYSNQPQHF

D gene: TRBD2
clone size: NA
J gene: TRBJ2-5
V gene: TRBV7-9
CDR3 DNA: TGTGCCAGCAGCTTTCAAGGACTAGCGGGAGTGAGAGTTTCAGAGACCCAGTACTTC
CDR3 protein: CASSFQGLAGVRVSETQYF

D gene: TRBD1
clone size: few
J gene: TRBJ2-7
V gene: TRBV6-1
CDR3 DNA: TGTGCCAGCAGTGTCGTCTTAGGGACAGGGGAGTACGAGCAGTACTTC
CDR3 protein: CASSVVLGTGEYEQYF

D gene: NA
clone size: NA
J gene: TRBJ2-3
V gene: TRBV19
CDR3 DNA: TGTGCCAGTAGTCAAAACCCCGGGCCAACTAGCACAGATACGCGGTATTTT
CDR3 protein: CASSQNPGPTSTDTRYF

D gene: NA
clone size: NA
J gene: TRBJ2-7
V gene: TRBV5-6
CDR3 DNA: TGTGCCAGCAGCACTTTCCAGCCTAGCCCCTACGAGCAGTACTTC
CDR3 protein: CASSTFQPSPYEQYF

D gene: TRBD2
clone size: few
J gene: TRBJ2-1
V gene: TRBV7-6
CDR3 DNA: TGTGCCAGCACCCCGGGACTAGCTCCAAATGAGCAGTTCTTC
CDR3 protein: CASTPGLAPNEQFF

D gene: TRBD1
clone size: many
J gene: TRBJ1-4
V gene: TRBV6-5
CDR3 DNA: TGTGCCAGCAGTTACTGGCAGGGGGCTTCTAATGAAAAACTGTTTTTT
CDR3 protein: CASSYWQGASNEKLFF

D gene: TRBD1
clone size: few
J gene: TRBJ1-4
V gene: TRBV7-9
CDR3 DNA: TGTGCCAGCAAGCCGACAGGGACCAATGAAAAACTGTTTTTT
CDR3 protein: CASKPTGTNEKLFF